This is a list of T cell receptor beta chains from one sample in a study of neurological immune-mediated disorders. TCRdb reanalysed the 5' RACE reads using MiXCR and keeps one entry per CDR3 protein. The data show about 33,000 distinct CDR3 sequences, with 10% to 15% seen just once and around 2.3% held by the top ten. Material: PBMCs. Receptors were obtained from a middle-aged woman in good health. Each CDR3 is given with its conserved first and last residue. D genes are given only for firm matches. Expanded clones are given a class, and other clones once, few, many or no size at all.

CDR3 protein: CASSLRGATNEKLFF
CDR3 DNA: TGCGCCAGCAGCTTGAGGGGCGCAACTAATGAAAAACTGTTTTTT
clone size: many
J gene: TRBJ1-4
D gene: NA
V gene: TRBV5-1

CDR3 protein: CASSLALDPSGQFF
CDR3 DNA: TGTGCCAGCAGCTTAGCGTTGGACCCCTCGGGGCAGTTCTTC
clone size: many
J gene: TRBJ2-1
D gene: NA
V gene: TRBV7-2

CDR3 protein: CASSPLGGSYNEQFF
CDR3 DNA: TGTGCCAGCAGTCCTTTGGGGGGTTCCTACAATGAGCAGTTCTTC
clone size: many
J gene: TRBJ2-1
D gene: NA
V gene: TRBV12-3/TRBV12-4

CDR3 protein: CASSLVGAGGNTIYF
CDR3 DNA: TGTGCCAGCAGCTTAGTGGGGGCAGGTGGAAACACCATATATTTT
clone size: many
J gene: TRBJ1-3
D gene: NA
V gene: TRBV7-2

CDR3 protein: CASGGGRGETQYF
CDR3 DNA: TGTGCCAGCGGTGGCGGGAGGGGAGAGACCCAGTACTTC
clone size: many
J gene: TRBJ2-5
D gene: TRBD2
V gene: TRBV11-1

CDR3 protein: CASSISGRASNEQFF
CDR3 DNA: TGTGCCAGCAGTATTAGCGGGAGGGCCTCCAATGAGCAGTTCTTC
clone size: many
J gene: TRBJ2-1
D gene: TRBD2
V gene: TRBV6-2/TRBV6-3

CDR3 protein: CASSSRAPNEKLFF
CDR3 DNA: TGTGCCAGCAGCAGCAGGGCGCCTAATGAAAAACTGTTTTTT
clone size: many
J gene: TRBJ1-4
D gene: NA
V gene: TRBV27

CDR3 protein: CASSSTQETQYF
CDR3 DNA: TGCGCCAGCAGCTCCACCCAAGAGACCCAGTACTTC
clone size: many
J gene: TRBJ2-5
D gene: NA
V gene: TRBV5-1

CDR3 protein: CASSLHTAMNTEAFF
CDR3 DNA: TGTGCCAGCAGTTTACACACAGCCATGAACACTGAAGCTTTCTTT
clone size: many
J gene: TRBJ1-1
D gene: NA
V gene: TRBV27

CDR3 protein: CASRNQGTNNEQFF
CDR3 DNA: TGTGCCAGCAGAAATCAGGGTACTAACAATGAGCAGTTCTTC
clone size: many
J gene: TRBJ2-1
D gene: NA
V gene: TRBV12-3/TRBV12-4

CDR3 protein: CASIPVGQDPNEQFF
CDR3 DNA: TGTGCCAGCATCCCAGTGGGGCAGGACCCGAATGAGCAGTTCTTC
clone size: many
J gene: TRBJ2-1
D gene: NA
V gene: TRBV7-8

CDR3 protein: CSARSSGRGPYEQYF
CDR3 DNA: TGCAGTGCTAGGTCCTCAGGACGGGGGCCGTACGAGCAGTACTTC
clone size: NA
J gene: TRBJ2-7
D gene: NA
V gene: TRBV20-1

CDR3 protein: CASSSQGGTEAFF
CDR3 DNA: TGTGCCAGCAGCTCACAGGGAGGGACTGAAGCTTTCTTT
clone size: medium-sized
J gene: TRBJ1-1
D gene: NA
V gene: TRBV7-2

CDR3 protein: CASSGTGGGYTF
CDR3 DNA: TGTGCCAGCAGCGGGACAGGGGGCGGCTACACCTTC
clone size: many
J gene: TRBJ1-2
D gene: TRBD1
V gene: TRBV9

CDR3 protein: CSLISGQYTEAFF
CDR3 DNA: TGCAGCTTAATTTCCGGCCAATACACTGAAGCTTTCTTT
clone size: NA
J gene: TRBJ1-1
D gene: NA
V gene: TRBV29-1

CDR3 protein: CASSSFGQRGTDTQYF
CDR3 DNA: TGTGCCAGCAGCTCCTTCGGACAGAGAGGCACAGATACGCAGTATTTT
clone size: NA
J gene: TRBJ2-3
D gene: NA
V gene: TRBV7-6

CDR3 protein: CASSRRRWDRDNEQYF
CDR3 DNA: TGTGCCAGCAGTCGGCGAAGGTGGGACAGGGACAACGAGCAGTACTTC
clone size: many
J gene: TRBJ2-7
D gene: TRBD1
V gene: TRBV12-3/TRBV12-4

CDR3 protein: CSAVAGRLNTEAFF
CDR3 DNA: TGCAGTGCAGTAGCAGGACGGTTGAACACTGAAGCTTTCTTT
clone size: many
J gene: TRBJ1-1
D gene: NA
V gene: TRBV20-1

CDR3 protein: CSASEQRGSKTQYF
CDR3 DNA: TGCAGTGCTAGCGAACAGCGGGGGTCAAAGACCCAGTACTTC
clone size: many
J gene: TRBJ2-5
D gene: TRBD2
V gene: TRBV20-1

CDR3 protein: CASSRTSGSADTQYF
CDR3 DNA: TGTGCCAGCAGCCGAACTAGCGGGAGTGCAGATACGCAGTATTTT
clone size: many
J gene: TRBJ2-3
D gene: TRBD2
V gene: TRBV7-3

CDR3 protein: CASSLAPAGSNEQFF
CDR3 DNA: TGCGCCAGCAGCTTGGCCCCGGCAGGTTCGAATGAGCAGTTCTTC
clone size: many
J gene: TRBJ2-1
D gene: NA
V gene: TRBV5-1

CDR3 protein: CAISQTGGNYGYTF
CDR3 DNA: TGTGCCATCAGTCAAACAGGGGGCAACTATGGCTACACCTTC
clone size: few
J gene: TRBJ1-2
D gene: TRBD1
V gene: TRBV10-3

CDR3 protein: CASCSGQGTDTKYF
CDR3 DNA: TGTGCCAGCTGCTCCGGTCAGGGGACAGATACGAAGTATTTT
clone size: NA
J gene: TRBJ2-3
D gene: TRBD1
V gene: TRBV7-2

CDR3 protein: CASRNRESAEAFF
CDR3 DNA: TGTGCCAGCAGGAACAGGGAATCCGCTGAAGCTTTCTTT
clone size: many
J gene: TRBJ1-1
D gene: NA
V gene: TRBV6-2/TRBV6-3